Here is one TCR beta chain with its context. Its antigen is undetermined. This entry belongs to a study of cytomegalovirus exposure and HLA in healthy donors. Overall study results and limits: As a later analysis showed, a missense DCLRE1C variant was linked to trimming of TCR beta V- and J-genes. Under in vitro conditions, a few CMV-associated chains were confirmed as specific for CMV antigens.

60 Vbeta and 13 Jbeta primers were used in PCR. Method: immunoSEQ multiplex PCR; TCRdb's copy keeps in-frame clones and lacks some. This sample's table has some 180,000 clones. The germline CDR1 and CDR2 sequences are LGHNA and YNFKEQ. The ends lost 1 base at V and 7 bases at J; junction bases unmatched: 6. CDR3 size: 15 residues. This TCR was sampled from a man aged 25-45 years in good health and CMV-seronegative. This sequence joins TRBV4-2 and TRBJ1-5; 8 positions match TRBD1. Sequenced: PBMCs. The CDR3 is CASSQGADRDQPQHF. Here the CDR3 DNA reads TGTGCCAGCAGCCAAGGGGCGGACAGGGACCAGCCCCAGCATTTT.